The rows below give T cell receptor beta chains drawn from one sample of a study of blood T cell repertoires in COVID-19. Assay: immunoSEQ multiplex PCR; the TCRdb copy retains only in-frame clones and omits some. This sample has about 160,000 clones; roughly nine tenths occur once, and the top ten carry roughly 4%. Sequencing was done on a sample of peripheral blood. These receptor sequences come from a woman in her seventies with acute or convalescent COVID-19. Each CDR3 is given with its conserved first and last residue. The order of the fields is CDR3 DNA, CDR3 protein, clone size, J gene, D gene, V gene, CDR3 length. D genes are given only for firm matches. Clone size is given for some rows only: seen once, a few or many times, or a class if the clone is expanded.

DNA: TGTGCCAGTAGCCTGACAGTCTCCTACGAGCAGTACTTC; CDR3: CASSLTVSYEQYF; size: -; J: TRBJ2-7; D: -; V: TRBV19; length: 13
DNA: TGTGCCAGCAGTGAAACCGGCAGGGCCGACGAGCAGTACTTC; CDR3: CASSETGRADEQYF; size: -; J: TRBJ2-7; D: -; V: TRBV25-1; length: 14
DNA: TGTGCCAGCAGTTTACTCGGGGGGAACACTGAAGCTTTCTTT; CDR3: CASSLLGGNTEAFF; size: -; J: TRBJ1-1; D: -; V: TRBV28; length: 14
DNA: TGTGCCAGCGAGACAGGGAGGAACACTGAAGCTTTCTTT; CDR3: CASETGRNTEAFF; size: -; J: TRBJ1-1; D: TRBD1; V: TRBV19; length: 13
DNA: TGTGCCAGCAGTGATTTCTCAGCGATGAACACCGGGGAGCTGTTTTTT; CDR3: CASSDFSAMNTGELFF; size: -; J: TRBJ2-2; D: -; V: TRBV2; length: 16
DNA: TGTGCCAGCAGCTTGGACCCACGGAGTAGCTCCTACGAGCAGTACTTC; CDR3: CASSLDPRSSSYEQYF; size: -; J: TRBJ2-7; D: -; V: TRBV5-4; length: 16
DNA: TGTGCCAGCAGCCAAAAACTCGCGGGGGGGCTGTCCGGGGAGCTGTTTTTT; CDR3: CASSQKLAGGLSGELFF; size: -; J: TRBJ2-2; D: TRBD2; V: TRBV4-2; length: 17
DNA: TGTGCCAGCTCCTGGACAGGATCCGATCAGCCCCAGCATTTT; CDR3: CASSWTGSDQPQHF; size: few; J: TRBJ1-5; D: TRBD1; V: TRBV18; length: 14
DNA: TGTGCCAGCAGTTTTGTCCGGGACAGGGGGCGGCAGCCCCAGCATTTT; CDR3: CASSFVRDRGRQPQHF; size: -; J: TRBJ1-5; D: TRBD1; V: TRBV28; length: 16
DNA: TGTGCCACCAGTGACCCGGGACTAGCGGGGGGGAACACAGATACGCAGTATTTT; CDR3: CATSDPGLAGGNTDTQYF; size: -; J: TRBJ2-3; D: TRBD2; V: TRBV24-1; length: 18
DNA: TGTGCCAGCAGCTTGAGAGGAGACGGCAATCAGCCCCAGCATTTT; CDR3: CASSLRGDGNQPQHF; size: -; J: TRBJ1-5; D: -; V: TRBV7-9; length: 15
DNA: TGTGCCAGCAGCGGTGGGACAGCTAATAATTCACCCCTCCACTTT; CDR3: CASSGGTANNSPLHF; size: -; J: TRBJ1-6; D: TRBD1; V: TRBV9; length: 15
DNA: TGTGCCAGCAGTCCGGAAGAGGTCGGGGGCACTGAAGCTTTCTTT; CDR3: CASSPEEVGGTEAFF; size: -; J: TRBJ1-1; D: -; V: TRBV28; length: 15
DNA: TGCGCCAGCAGCCACCAGGGGAAGACTGAAGCTTTCTTT; CDR3: CASSHQGKTEAFF; size: -; J: TRBJ1-1; D: -; V: TRBV4-1; length: 13
DNA: TGTGCCAGCAGTTTACTAGCGGGAGAGAGGGGGGCCTCCTACGAGCAGTACTTC; CDR3: CASSLLAGERGASYEQYF; size: -; J: TRBJ2-7; D: TRBD2; V: TRBV27; length: 18
DNA: TGTGCCAGCAATAACGGCGACAGGGCTGGAAACACCATATATTTT; CDR3: CASNNGDRAGNTIYF; size: -; J: TRBJ1-3; D: TRBD1; V: TRBV9; length: 15
DNA: TGTGCCGCCGGCAGGGTACACTATGGCTACACCTTC; CDR3: CAAGRVHYGYTF; size: once; J: TRBJ1-2; D: -; V: TRBV6-5; length: 12
DNA: TGTGCCAGCTCACCACCGAGTCTTAACGAGCAGTACTTC; CDR3: CASSPPSLNEQYF; size: few; J: TRBJ2-7; D: -; V: TRBV18; length: 13
DNA: TGTGCCAGTAGAGGTGCGGCCAGCAATCAGCCCCAGCATTTT; CDR3: CASRGAASNQPQHF; size: -; J: TRBJ1-5; D: -; V: TRBV19; length: 14